The entry below describes one TCR beta chain. Its antigen is undetermined. This specimen belongs to a study of human T cells and chemical hapten exposure. In the study overall: Enrolled patients were predominantly female and had alopecia areata, totalis or universalis. Study-wide points: The study found that DPC sensitization did not change TCRs above 1 in 1000 frequency. Expanded TCR counts at PT1 were positively correlated with the patch test score. Significantly more large CDR3 similarity clusters arose among expanded TCRs than among controls.

V lost 8 bases, J lost 6 bases, and 11 bases lay in between. The CDR3 sequence is 12 residues long. Germline V gives CDR1 LGHDT, CDR2 YNNKEL (reference sequence). The time point denotes: patch test 1, 2 weeks after DPC sensitization. Noted treatment: therapeutic diphenylcyclopropenone sensitization with weekly scalp DPC. MiXCR was run by TCRdb on the RACE reads, yielding one entry per CDR3 protein. The data show some 190,000 distinct CDR3 sequences, approximately 20% seen once. The source of this sequence is a woman between 50 and 59 years old with alopecia areata. Some clones in this sample may be carry-over from other donors' samples. The starting material was whole blood, obtained in connection with sensitization to the hapten diphenylcyclopropenone (DPC). V and J are TRBV3-1 and TRBJ2-1; D not resolved. CDR3 amino acids: CASASQINEQFF. The DNA of the CDR3 is TGTGCCAGCGCTTCACAAATCAATGAGCAGTTCTTC.